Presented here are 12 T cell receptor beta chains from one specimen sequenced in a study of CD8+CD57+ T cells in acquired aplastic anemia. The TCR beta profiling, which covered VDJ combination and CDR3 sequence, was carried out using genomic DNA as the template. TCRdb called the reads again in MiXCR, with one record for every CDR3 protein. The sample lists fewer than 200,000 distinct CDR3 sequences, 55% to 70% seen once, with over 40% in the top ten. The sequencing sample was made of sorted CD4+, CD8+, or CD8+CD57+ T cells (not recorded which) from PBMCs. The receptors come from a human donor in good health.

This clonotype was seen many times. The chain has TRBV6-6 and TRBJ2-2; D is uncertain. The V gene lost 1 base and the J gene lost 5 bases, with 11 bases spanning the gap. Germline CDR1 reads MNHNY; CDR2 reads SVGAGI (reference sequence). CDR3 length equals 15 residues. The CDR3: CASSYFDTSTGELFF. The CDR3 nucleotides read TGTGCCAGCAGTTACTTTGACACTTCGACCGGGGAGCTGTTTTTT.

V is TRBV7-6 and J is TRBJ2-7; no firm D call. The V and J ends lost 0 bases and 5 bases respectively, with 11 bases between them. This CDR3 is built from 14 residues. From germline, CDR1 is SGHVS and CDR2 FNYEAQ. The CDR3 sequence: CASSLAPSQHEQYF. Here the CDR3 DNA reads TGTGCCAGCAGCTTAGCGCCCTCCCAACACGAGCAGTACTTC.

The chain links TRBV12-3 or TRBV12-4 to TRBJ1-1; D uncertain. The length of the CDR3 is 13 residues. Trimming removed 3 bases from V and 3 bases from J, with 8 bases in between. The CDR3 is CASSLVGYTEAFF. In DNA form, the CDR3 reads TGTGCCAGCAGTTTGGTAGGGTACACTGAAGCTTTCTTT.

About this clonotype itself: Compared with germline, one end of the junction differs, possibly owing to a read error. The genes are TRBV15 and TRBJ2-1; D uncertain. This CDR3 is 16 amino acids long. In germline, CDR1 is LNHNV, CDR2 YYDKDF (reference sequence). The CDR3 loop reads CAASSLDTTVHNEQFF. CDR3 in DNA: TGTGCCGCCAGCAGCCTGGATACAACGGTTCACAATGAGCAGTTCTTC. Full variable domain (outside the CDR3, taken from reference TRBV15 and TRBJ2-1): DAMVIQNPRYQVTQFGKPVTLSCSQTLNHNVMYWYQQKSSQAPKLLFHYYDKDFNNEADTPDNFQSRRPNTSFCFLDIRSPGLGDTAMYLCAASSLDTTVHNEQFFGPGTRLTVL.

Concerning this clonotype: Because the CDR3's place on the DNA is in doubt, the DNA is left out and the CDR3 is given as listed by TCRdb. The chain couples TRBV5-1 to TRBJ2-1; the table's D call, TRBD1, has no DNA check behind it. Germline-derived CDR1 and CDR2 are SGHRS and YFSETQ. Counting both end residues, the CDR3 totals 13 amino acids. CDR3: CASSFAGGNELFF.

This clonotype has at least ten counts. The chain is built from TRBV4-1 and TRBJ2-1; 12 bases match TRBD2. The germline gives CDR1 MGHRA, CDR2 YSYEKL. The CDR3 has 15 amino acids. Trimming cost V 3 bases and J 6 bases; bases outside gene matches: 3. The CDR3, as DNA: TGCGCCAGCAGCCATGCGACTAGCGGGAGCAATGAGCAGTTCTTC. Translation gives CASSHATSGSNEQFF.

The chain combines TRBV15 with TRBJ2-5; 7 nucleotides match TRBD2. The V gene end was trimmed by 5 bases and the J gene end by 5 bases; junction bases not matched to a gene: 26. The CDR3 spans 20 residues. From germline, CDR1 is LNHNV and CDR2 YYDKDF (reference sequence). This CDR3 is CATSRQTSPAAKGVWETQYF. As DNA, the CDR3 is TGTGCCACCAGCCGACAGACTAGCCCGGCCGCAAAGGGAGTATGGGAGACCCAGTACTTC.

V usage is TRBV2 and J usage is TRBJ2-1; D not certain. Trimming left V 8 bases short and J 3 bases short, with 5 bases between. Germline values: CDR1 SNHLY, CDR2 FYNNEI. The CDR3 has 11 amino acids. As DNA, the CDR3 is TGTGCCAGCCAACTCTACAATGAGCAGTTCTTC. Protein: CASQLYNEQFF.

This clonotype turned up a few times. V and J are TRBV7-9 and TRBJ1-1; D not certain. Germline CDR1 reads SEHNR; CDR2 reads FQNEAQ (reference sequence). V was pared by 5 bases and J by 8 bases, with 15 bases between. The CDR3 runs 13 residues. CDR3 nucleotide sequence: TGTGCCAGCAGCCCTCTACAGTCTGAGGAAGCTTTCTTT. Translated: CASSPLQSEEAFF.

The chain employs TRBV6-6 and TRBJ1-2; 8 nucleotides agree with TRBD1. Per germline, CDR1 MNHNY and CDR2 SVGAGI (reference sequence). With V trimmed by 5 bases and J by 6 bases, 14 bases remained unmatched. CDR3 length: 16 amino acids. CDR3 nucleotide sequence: TGTGCCAGCAGTGAAGCCCACACCGGGACAGGACATGGCTACACCTTC. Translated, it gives CASSEAHTGTGHGYTF.

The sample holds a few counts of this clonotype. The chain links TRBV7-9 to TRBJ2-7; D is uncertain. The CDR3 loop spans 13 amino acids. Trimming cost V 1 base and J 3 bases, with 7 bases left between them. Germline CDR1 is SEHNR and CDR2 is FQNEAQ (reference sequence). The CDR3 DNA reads TGTGCCAGCAGCTTAGGCCGGATCTACGAGCAGTACTTC. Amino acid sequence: CASSLGRIYEQYF.

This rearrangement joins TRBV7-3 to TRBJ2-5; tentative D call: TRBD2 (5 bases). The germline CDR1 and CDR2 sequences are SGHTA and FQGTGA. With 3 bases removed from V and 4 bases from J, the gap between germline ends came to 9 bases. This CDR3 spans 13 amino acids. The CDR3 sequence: CASSLGGRETQYF. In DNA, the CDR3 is TGTGCCAGCAGCTTGGGCGGGCGAGAGACCCAGTACTTC.